The rows below give T cell receptor beta chains drawn from one sample of a study of cytomegalovirus exposure and HLA in healthy donors. The assay was immunoSEQ multiplex PCR, and TCRdb's table has in-frame clones only and misses some. The data show 200,000 to 250,000 clones, around four fifths seen once. Sequencing was performed on PBMCs. These receptors were obtained from a male donor in good health and CMV-seronegative. The CDR3 runs from the conserved cysteine through the conserved F or W. The D gene is left open where the match is weak. The size field is filled for only some rows; it gives once, few, many or a size class.

j_call d_call v_call clone_size cdr3_aa cdr3_nt
TRBJ2-1 TRBD2 TRBV18 - CASSPLGREAGDEQFF TGTGCCAGCTCACCACTAGGGCGGGAGGCCGGGGATGAGCAGTTCTTC
TRBJ1-2 TRBD1 TRBV2 - CASLRGTGGNYGYTF TGTGCCAGTCTGAGGGGGACAGGGGGCAACTATGGCTACACCTTC
TRBJ2-3 - TRBV11-2 - CASLGGSIRSDTQYF TGTGCCAGCTTAGGAGGGTCGATAAGGTCAGATACGCAGTATTTT
TRBJ1-1 - TRBV15 - CATSRDSNTEAFF TGTGCCACCAGCAGAGACAGTAACACTGAAGCTTTCTTT
TRBJ2-4 TRBD2 TRBV7-8 few CAGSSGIAKNIQYF TGTGCCGGTTCTAGCGGGATAGCCAAAAACATTCAGTACTTC
TRBJ1-5 TRBD1 TRBV4-2 few CASSQAVGTGNQPQHF TGTGCCAGCAGCCAAGCCGTGGGGACAGGGAACCAGCCCCAGCATTTT
TRBJ2-7 TRBD1 TRBV5-6 few CASSLIDRGHYEQYF TGTGCCAGCAGCTTGATTGACAGGGGGCACTACGAGCAGTACTTC
TRBJ2-7 - TRBV7-8 many CASSKKVGDISYEQYF TGTGCCAGCAGCAAAAAGGTCGGGGACATCTCCTACGAGCAGTACTTC
TRBJ2-3 TRBD1 TRBV7-2 few CASRRTGGTDTQYF TGTGCCAGCAGACGGACAGGGGGCACAGATACGCAGTATTTT
TRBJ2-3 - TRBV10-3 - CAISSAADTQYF TGTGCCATCAGTTCAGCGGCAGATACGCAGTATTTT
TRBJ2-2 TRBD1 TRBV5-6 - CASSHRQGDRSGELFF TGTGCCAGCAGCCATAGACAGGGTGACCGTTCCGGGGAGCTGTTTTTT
TRBJ2-3 TRBD2 TRBV6-6 - CASSSLTSGRADTQYF TGTGCCAGCAGTTCCCTGACTAGCGGGAGGGCAGATACGCAGTATTTT
TRBJ1-4 TRBD1 TRBV29-1 - CSVGQINEKLFF TGCAGCGTGGGACAGATTAATGAAAAACTGTTTTTT
TRBJ2-7 - TRBV30 - CAWSSHYPSYEQYF TGTGCCTGGAGTTCGCACTACCCTTCCTACGAGCAGTACTTC
TRBJ2-4 TRBD1 TRBV11-2 - CASREQGTKNIQYF TGTGCCAGCAGGGAACAGGGGACCAAAAACATTCAGTACTTC
TRBJ2-1 TRBD2 TRBV5-6 - CASSLGLAGAQSEQFF TGTGCCAGCAGCTTGGGACTAGCGGGAGCGCAGAGTGAGCAGTTCTTC
TRBJ1-1 - TRBV11-2 - CASSPSRGNTEAFF TGTGCCAGCAGTCCTAGTAGAGGGAACACTGAAGCTTTCTTT
TRBJ2-7 - TRBV5-1 - CASSVRDTATYEQYF TGCGCCAGCAGCGTCCGGGACACAGCTACCTACGAGCAGTACTTC
TRBJ1-6 - TRBV6-5 few CASRSGTRENSPLHF TGTGCCAGCAGGTCCGGGACAAGAGAAAATTCACCCCTCCACTTT
TRBJ2-7 TRBD1 TRBV29-1 - CSVPGQALYEQYF TGCAGCGTTCCGGGACAGGCGCTCTACGAGCAGTACTTC
TRBJ2-1 - TRBV19 - CASSTRTPTKNEQFF TGTGCCAGTAGTACGCGGACACCTACCAAAAATGAGCAGTTCTTC
TRBJ1-1 TRBD1 TRBV2 - CAANRQGLEGTEAFF TGTGCGGCGAATCGACAGGGTCTGGAAGGGACTGAAGCTTTCTTT
TRBJ1-1 - TRBV6-1 - CASSQHHTEAFF TGTGCCAGCAGTCAACACCACACTGAAGCTTTCTTT
TRBJ2-1 - TRBV7-2 - CASSLVEDFRLRSYNEQFF TGTGCCAGCAGCTTAGTAGAAGACTTCCGTTTAAGATCCTACAATGAGCAGTTCTTC
TRBJ2-7 - TRBV5-1 - CASSSGVQIYEQYF TGCGCCAGCAGCTCCGGGGTTCAAATTTACGAGCAGTACTTC
TRBJ1-1 TRBD1 TRBV19 - CASRGDRFEAFF TGTGCCAGTAGGGGGGACAGGTTTGAAGCTTTCTTC
TRBJ1-1 TRBD1 TRBV7-9 - CASSPWDRSEAFF TGTGCCAGCAGCCCGTGGGACAGGTCTGAAGCTTTCTTT
TRBJ2-5 - TRBV7-8 - CASSRMLSPETQYF TGTGCCAGCAGTCGAATGTTGAGCCCGGAGACCCAGTACTTC
TRBJ1-5 - TRBV28 - CASSFLQGNQPQHF TGTGCCAGCAGTTTTCTACAGGGCAATCAGCCCCAGCATTTT
TRBJ2-6 TRBD2 TRBV7-3 - CASSLGLAGVNAGANVLTF TGTGCCAGCAGCTTAGGTCTAGCGGGAGTTAATGCTGGGGCCAACGTCCTGACTTTC
TRBJ1-1 - TRBV13 - CASSRGEDTEAFF TGTGCCAGCAGCCGGGGTGAGGACACTGAAGCTTTCTTT
TRBJ2-7 - TRBV30 - CAWGRGYEQYF TGTGCCTGGGGACGGGGGTACGAGCAGTACTTC
TRBJ1-2 TRBD1 TRBV5-4 - CATTSARGLGGYTF TGTGCCACTACATCCGCCAGGGGGCTAGGAGGCTACACCTTC
TRBJ2-5 - TRBV18 - CASSLRQVDAETQYF TGTGCCAGCTCACTCAGACAGGTGGATGCAGAGACCCAGTACTTC
TRBJ2-7 - TRBV7-9 - CASNQDSYEQYF TGTGCCAGCAACCAGGACTCCTACGAGCAGTACTTC